The clone carrying this T cell receptor beta chain is termed large. This sample stems from a study of control samples from healthy donors and cancer patients. Sequenced by immunoSEQ multiplex PCR; TCRdb stores in-frame clones only, minus some. The sample contains around 180,000 clones, 70% to 90% of which appear only once. Germline assignment: CDR1 LNHDA and CDR2 SQIVND (reference sequence). V lost 1 base, J lost 6 bases, and 14 bases lay in between. The CDR3 consists of 15 residues. The receptor's source is a woman in her twenties or thirties in good health. Sequenced: blood. The V and J genes are TRBV19 and TRBJ2-3, with a tentative D call TRBD1 (6 bases). This chain's CDR3 is CASSIGGGTMDTQYF. In DNA form, the CDR3 reads TGTGCCAGTAGTATAGGAGGGGGAACCATGGATACGCAGTATTTT.